Sequencing of this T cell receptor (beta chain) was carried out in a study of CD8 T cells in ankylosing spondylitis. The study, taken as a whole, reports: A CD8+ phenotype characterized the disease-linked clones, which were relatively rare in peripheral blood. Roughly eight highly homologous variants formed a TCR beta motif that appeared characteristic of ankylosing spondylitis blood.

This clonotype was recorded many times. Its antigen remains unknown. Trimming removed 4 bases from V and 7 bases from J, with 17 bases in between. Germline CDR1 DFQATT, CDR2 SNEGSKA (reference sequence). The CDR3 consists of 14 residues. TCRdb re-called the 5' RACE reads with MiXCR, one entry per CDR3 protein. Of around 250,000 distinct CDR3 sequences in the sample, about 10% are singletons; the top ten hold 6% to 8%. Sequencing input: blood, either unsorted or a sorted T cell fraction (not recorded which). This TCR derives from a male donor with ankylosing spondylitis or in good health (not recorded which). The rearrangement uses TRBV20-1 and TRBJ2-1; TRBD1 is a possible D gene (7 bases). Written as DNA, the CDR3 is TGCAGTGCTAACATAGGCCAGGGGGGTAATGAGCAGTTCTTC. Its translation is CSANIGQGGNEQFF.